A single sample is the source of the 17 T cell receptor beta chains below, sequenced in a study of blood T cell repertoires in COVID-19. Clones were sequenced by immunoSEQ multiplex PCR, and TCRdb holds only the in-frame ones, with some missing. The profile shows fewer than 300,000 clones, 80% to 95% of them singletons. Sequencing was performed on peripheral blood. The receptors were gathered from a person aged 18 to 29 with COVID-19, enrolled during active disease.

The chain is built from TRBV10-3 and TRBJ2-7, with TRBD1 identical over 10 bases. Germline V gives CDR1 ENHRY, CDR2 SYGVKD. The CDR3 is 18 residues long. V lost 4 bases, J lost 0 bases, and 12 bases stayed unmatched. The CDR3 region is CAISAGTGAPTHSYEQYF. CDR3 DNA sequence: TGTGCCATCAGTGCCGGGACAGGGGCTCCCACCCACTCCTACGAGCAGTACTTC.

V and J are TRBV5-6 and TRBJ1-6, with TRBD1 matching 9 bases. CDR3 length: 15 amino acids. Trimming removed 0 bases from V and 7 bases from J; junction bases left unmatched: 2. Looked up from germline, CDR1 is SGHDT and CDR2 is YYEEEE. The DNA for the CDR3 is TGTGCCAGCAGCTTGGACAGGGGGCCAAATTCACCCCTCCACTTT. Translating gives CASSLDRGPNSPLHF.

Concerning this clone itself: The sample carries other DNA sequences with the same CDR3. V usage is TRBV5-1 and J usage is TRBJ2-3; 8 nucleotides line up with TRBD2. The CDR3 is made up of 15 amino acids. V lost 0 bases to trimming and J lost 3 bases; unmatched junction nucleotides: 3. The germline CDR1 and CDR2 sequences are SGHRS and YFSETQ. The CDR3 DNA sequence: TGCGCCAGCAGCTTGGTGGCGGGAGGAACAGATACGCAGTATTTT. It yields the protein CASSLVAGGTDTQYF.

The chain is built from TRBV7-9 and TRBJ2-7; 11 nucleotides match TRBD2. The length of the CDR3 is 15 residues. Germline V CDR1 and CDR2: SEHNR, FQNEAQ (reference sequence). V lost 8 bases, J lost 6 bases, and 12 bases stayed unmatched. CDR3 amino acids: CASRIAGGPIGEQYF. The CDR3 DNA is TGTGCCAGCCGAATAGCGGGAGGGCCGATAGGCGAGCAGTACTTC.

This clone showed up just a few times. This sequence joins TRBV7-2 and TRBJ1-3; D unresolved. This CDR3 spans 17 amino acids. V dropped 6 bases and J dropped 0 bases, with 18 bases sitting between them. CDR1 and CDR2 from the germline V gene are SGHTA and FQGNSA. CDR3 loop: CASRGVQQTYSGNTIYF. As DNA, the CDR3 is TGTGCCAGCAGGGGAGTGCAGCAGACCTACTCTGGAAACACCATATATTTT.

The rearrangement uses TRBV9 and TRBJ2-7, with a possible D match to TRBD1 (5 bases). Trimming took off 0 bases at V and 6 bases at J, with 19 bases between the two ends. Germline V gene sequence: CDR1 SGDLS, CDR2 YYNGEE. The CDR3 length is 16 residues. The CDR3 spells CASSVDYSSRVSEQYF. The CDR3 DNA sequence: TGTGCCAGCAGCGTAGATTACTCGAGCAGGGTTTCCGAGCAGTACTTC.

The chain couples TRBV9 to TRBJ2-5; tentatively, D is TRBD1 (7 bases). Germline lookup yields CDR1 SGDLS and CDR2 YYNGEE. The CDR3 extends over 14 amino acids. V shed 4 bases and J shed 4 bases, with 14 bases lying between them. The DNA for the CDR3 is TGTGCCAGCAGCCCCCAGGGGGGCGGAGAGACCCAGTACTTC. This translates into CASSPQGGGETQYF.

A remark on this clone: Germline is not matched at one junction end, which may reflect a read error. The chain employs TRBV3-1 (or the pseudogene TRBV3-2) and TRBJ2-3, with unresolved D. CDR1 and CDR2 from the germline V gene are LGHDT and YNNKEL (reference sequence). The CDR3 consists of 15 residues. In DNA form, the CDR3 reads TGTGCCAGCAGGCAAGGCGGAAGCGCCGCAGATACGCAGTATTTT. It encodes CASRQGGSAADTQYF.

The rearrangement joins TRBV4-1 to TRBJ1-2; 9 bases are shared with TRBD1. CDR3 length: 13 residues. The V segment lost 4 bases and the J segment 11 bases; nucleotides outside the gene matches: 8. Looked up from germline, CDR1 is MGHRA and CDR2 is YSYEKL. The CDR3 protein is CASSLRDRESYTF. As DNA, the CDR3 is TGCGCCAGCAGCCTCCGGGACAGGGAGTCGTACACCTTC.

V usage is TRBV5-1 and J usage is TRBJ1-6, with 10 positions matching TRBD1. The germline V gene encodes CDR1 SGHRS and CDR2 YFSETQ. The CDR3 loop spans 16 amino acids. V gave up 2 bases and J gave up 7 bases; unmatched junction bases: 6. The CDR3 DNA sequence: TGCGCCAGCAGCTTCGGGACAGGGGATAGGAATTCACCCCTCCACTTT. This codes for CASSFGTGDRNSPLHF. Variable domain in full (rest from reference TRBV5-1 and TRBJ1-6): KAGVTQTPRYLIKTRGQQVTLSCSPISGHRSVSWYQQTPGQGLQFLFEYFSETQRNKGNFPGRFSGRQFSNSRSEMNVSTLELGDSALYLCASSFGTGDRNSPLHFGNGTRLTVT.

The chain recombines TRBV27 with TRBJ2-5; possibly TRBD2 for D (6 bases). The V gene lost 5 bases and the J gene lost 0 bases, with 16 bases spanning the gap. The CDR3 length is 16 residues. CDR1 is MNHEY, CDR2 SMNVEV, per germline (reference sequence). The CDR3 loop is CASSPLGGPYQETQYF. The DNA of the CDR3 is TGTGCCAGCAGTCCTCTCGGAGGGCCGTACCAAGAGACCCAGTACTTC.

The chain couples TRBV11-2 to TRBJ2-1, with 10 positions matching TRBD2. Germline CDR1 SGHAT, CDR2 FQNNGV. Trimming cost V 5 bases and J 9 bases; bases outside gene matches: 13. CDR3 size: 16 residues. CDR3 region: CASSRERAGGATEQFF. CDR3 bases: TGTGCCAGCAGCCGGGAAAGAGCGGGAGGGGCAACTGAGCAGTTCTTC.

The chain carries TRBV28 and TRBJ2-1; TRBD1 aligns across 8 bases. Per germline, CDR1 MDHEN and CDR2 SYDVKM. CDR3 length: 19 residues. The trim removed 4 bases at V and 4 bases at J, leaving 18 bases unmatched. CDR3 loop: CASSSTQGQDFAEYNEQFF. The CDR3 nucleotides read TGTGCCAGCAGTTCTACCCAGGGACAGGATTTCGCGGAATACAATGAGCAGTTCTTC.

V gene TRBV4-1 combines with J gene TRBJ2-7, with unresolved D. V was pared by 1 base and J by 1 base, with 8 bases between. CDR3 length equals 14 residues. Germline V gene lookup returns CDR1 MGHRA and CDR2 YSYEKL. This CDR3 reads CASSQVPESYEQYF. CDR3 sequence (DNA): TGCGCCAGCAGCCAAGTTCCAGAATCCTACGAGCAGTACTTC.

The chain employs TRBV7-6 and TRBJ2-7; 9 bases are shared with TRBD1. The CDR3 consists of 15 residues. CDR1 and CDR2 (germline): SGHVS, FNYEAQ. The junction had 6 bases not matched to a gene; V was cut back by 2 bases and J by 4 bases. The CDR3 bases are TGTGCCAGCAGCTTAACCGGGACAGGGATATACGAGCAGTACTTC. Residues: CASSLTGTGIYEQYF.

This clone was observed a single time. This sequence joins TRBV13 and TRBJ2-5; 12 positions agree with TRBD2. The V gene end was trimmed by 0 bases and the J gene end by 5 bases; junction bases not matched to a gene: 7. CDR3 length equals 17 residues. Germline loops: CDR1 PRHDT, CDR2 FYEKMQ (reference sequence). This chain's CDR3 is CASSLGETSGSVETQYF. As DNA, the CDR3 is TGTGCCAGCAGCTTAGGTGAGACTAGCGGGAGTGTGGAGACCCAGTACTTC. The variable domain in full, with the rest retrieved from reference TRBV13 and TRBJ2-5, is AAGVIQSPRHLIKEKRETATLKCYPIPRHDTVYWYQQGPGQDPQFLISFYEKMQSDKGSIPDRFSAQQFSDYHSELNMSSLELGDSALYFCASSLGETSGSVETQYFGPGTRLLVL.

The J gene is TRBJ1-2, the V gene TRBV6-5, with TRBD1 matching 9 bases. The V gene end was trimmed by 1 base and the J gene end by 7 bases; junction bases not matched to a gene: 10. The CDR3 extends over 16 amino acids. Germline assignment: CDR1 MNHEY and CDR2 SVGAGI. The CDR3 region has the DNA TGTGCCAGCAGTTACTTCTCCGGACAGGGGAGGATTGGCTACACCTTC. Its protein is CASSYFSGQGRIGYTF.